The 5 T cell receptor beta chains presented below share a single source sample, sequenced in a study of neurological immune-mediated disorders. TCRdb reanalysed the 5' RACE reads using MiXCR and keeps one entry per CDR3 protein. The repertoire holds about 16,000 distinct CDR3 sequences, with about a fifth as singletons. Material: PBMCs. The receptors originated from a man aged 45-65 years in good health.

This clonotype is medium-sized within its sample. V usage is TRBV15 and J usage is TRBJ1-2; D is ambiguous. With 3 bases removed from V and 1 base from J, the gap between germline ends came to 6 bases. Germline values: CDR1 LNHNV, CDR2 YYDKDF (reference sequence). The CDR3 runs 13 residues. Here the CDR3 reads CATSSTVNYGYTF. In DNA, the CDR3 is TGTGCCACCAGCAGCACCGTTAACTATGGCTACACCTTC.

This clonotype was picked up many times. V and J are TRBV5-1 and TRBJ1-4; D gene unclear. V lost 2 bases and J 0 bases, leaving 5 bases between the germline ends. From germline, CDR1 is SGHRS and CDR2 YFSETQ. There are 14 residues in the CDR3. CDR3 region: CASSFGTTNEKLFF. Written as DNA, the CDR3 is TGCGCCAGCAGCTTCGGGACAACTAATGAAAAACTGTTTTTT.

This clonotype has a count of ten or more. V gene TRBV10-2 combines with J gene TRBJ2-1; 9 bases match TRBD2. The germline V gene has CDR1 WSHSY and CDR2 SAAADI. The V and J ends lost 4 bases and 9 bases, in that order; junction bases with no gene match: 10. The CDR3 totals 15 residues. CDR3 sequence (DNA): TGCGCCAGCAGTGCCCCTCCGGGACTAGCTCTTGAGCAGTTCTTC. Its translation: CASSAPPGLALEQFF.

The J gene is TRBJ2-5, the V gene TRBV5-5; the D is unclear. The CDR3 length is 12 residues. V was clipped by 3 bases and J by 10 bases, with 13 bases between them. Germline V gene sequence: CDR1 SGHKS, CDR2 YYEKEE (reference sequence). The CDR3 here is CASSSPGKDQYF. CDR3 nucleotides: TGTGCCAGCAGCTCTCCCGGAAAGGACCAGTACTTC.

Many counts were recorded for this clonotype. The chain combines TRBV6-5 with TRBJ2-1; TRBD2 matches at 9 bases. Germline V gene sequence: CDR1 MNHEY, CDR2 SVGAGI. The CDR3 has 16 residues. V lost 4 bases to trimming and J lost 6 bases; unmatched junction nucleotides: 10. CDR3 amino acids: CASSSFSGRAGNEQFF. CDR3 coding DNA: TGTGCCAGCAGTTCCTTTAGCGGGAGAGCTGGCAATGAGCAGTTCTTC.